This T cell receptor (beta chain) is from a study of blood T cell repertoires in COVID-19. The CDR3 contains 13 residues. CDR1 is SGHTA, CDR2 FQGTGA, per germline. J lost 6 bases, V lost 5 bases, and 3 bases had no gene match. Profiled with immunoSEQ multiplex PCR; TCRdb holds only in-frame clones, not every one. The profile shows approximately 150,000 clones, approximately 82% of them singletons. J is TRBJ2-1 and V is TRBV7-3; 8 bases align to TRBD1. This TCR came from a woman in her 70s who had recovered from COVID-19. Input material: peripheral blood. The CDR3 nucleotides are TGTGCCAGCAGCCCACAGGGGGGCAATGAGCAGTTCTTC. Protein sequence: CASSPQGGNEQFF.